The next 2 T cell receptor beta chains were all read from a single sample in a study of tumor-infiltrating lymphocytes in primary liver carcinoma. The investigators made TCR beta cDNA from around 530 ng total RNA, using a constant-region primer. Nested multiplex PCR, run for three rounds with slightly modified ARM-PCR, yielded TCR beta libraries. Two initial PCR rounds of around 10 cycles each paired TRBV1-TRBV30 forward primers with a C-beta reverse primer. TCRdb redid the calling of the multiplex PCR reads with MiXCR, one entry per CDR3 protein. Among 50,000 to 70,000 distinct CDR3 sequences, around 64% were seen once, and the ten largest hold 57%. Unsorted bulk tissue of about 17-32 mg yielded co-extracted RNA and DNA. Specimen: liver tumor tissue from sampling region 2. Subset: tumor region T2, inferior pole. These receptors were taken from a man aged 35-49 years with primary liver carcinoma and hepatitis B virus infection.

Worth noting for this clonotype: A junction boundary mismatches the germline segment, possibly from a read error. V and J are TRBV12-3 or TRBV12-4 and TRBJ2-5; D may be TRBD1 or TRBD2 (5 bases each). This CDR3 spans 13 amino acids. CDR3 DNA sequence: TGTGCCGGCAGCTTAATGGTTGGGGGGACCCAGTACTTC. Its protein product is CAGSLMVGGTQYF.

The chain recombines TRBV12-3 or TRBV12-4 with TRBJ2-1, with D perhaps TRBD1 (5 bases). The V gene lost 1 base and the J gene lost 7 bases, with 14 bases spanning the gap. The CDR3 has 15 residues. This CDR3 is CASSLGTLGYNEQFF. In DNA form, the CDR3 reads TGTGCCAGCAGTTTAGGGACATTGGGCTATAATGAGCAGTTCTTC.